What follows are 18 T cell receptor beta chains derived from one specimen sequenced in a study of blood T cell repertoires in COVID-19. TCRdb's table, derived via immunoSEQ multiplex PCR, lists solely in-frame clones and lacks some. The sample lists about 440,000 clones; about 91% were seen once. Material for sequencing was peripheral blood. The receptor source for this set is a woman aged 45-60 years with COVID-19, enrolled during active disease.

The chain carries TRBV2 and TRBJ1-6, with 9 nucleotides matching TRBD1. CDR3 length: 14 residues. Trimming at V came to 5 bases and at J to 7 bases, leaving 3 bases not matched to a gene. Germline V CDR1 and CDR2: SNHLY, FYNNEI. This CDR3 is CASSRDRANSPLHF. Written as DNA, the CDR3 is TGTGCCAGCAGTCGGGACAGGGCGAATTCACCCCTCCACTTT.

The rearrangement links TRBV19 to TRBJ2-7; 8 positions agree with TRBD1. There are 14 residues in the CDR3. Germline values: CDR1 LNHDA, CDR2 SQIVND (reference sequence). V was pared by 3 bases and J by 3 bases, with 4 bases of the junction left unmatched. CDR3: CASSIEDRDYEQYF. In DNA, the CDR3 is TGTGCCAGTAGTATCGAGGACAGGGACTACGAGCAGTACTTC.

The CDR3: CASRERGTYNEQFF. The CDR3 coding sequence is TGTGCCAGCAGGGAGCGGGGGACGTACAATGAGCAGTTCTTC. The rearrangement uses TRBV5-4 and TRBJ2-1, with TRBD2 matching over 8 bases. The germline V gene has CDR1 SGHNT and CDR2 YYREEE (reference sequence). This CDR3 has 14 residues. Trimming took 5 bases from V and 4 from J; bases not matched to a gene: 5.

This clone has just a few counts. The junction and the germline gene differ at one end; a read error may be behind it. The rearrangement joins TRBV2 to TRBJ1-6, with 8 bases lining up with TRBD1. Germline CDR1 SNHLY, CDR2 FYNNEI. The CDR3 totals 18 residues. The CDR3 protein is CASSQASFYGQGYSPLHF. The DNA for the CDR3 is TGTGCCAGCAGTCAAGCGAGTTTCTACGGACAGGGTTATTCACCCCTCCACTTT.

This rearrangement joins TRBV6-1 to TRBJ1-5; 7 bases fit TRBD1. The CDR3 consists of 13 residues. Germline V gene sequence: CDR1 MNHNS, CDR2 SASEGT. With 8 bases clipped from V and 6 bases from J, the junction kept 7 bases outside the gene matches. CDR3 coding DNA: TGTGCCAGCTTCAGGGGGGTTGGTCAGCCCCAGCATTTT. Protein: CASFRGVGQPQHF.

The rearrangement links TRBV7-9 to TRBJ2-3; 9 bases fit TRBD2. V gave up 5 bases and J gave up 5 bases; unmatched junction bases: 14. The germline gives CDR1 SEHNR, CDR2 FQNEAQ (reference sequence). The CDR3 runs to 17 residues. DNA of the CDR3: TGTGCCAGCAGCCCGCCCTTAGCGGGGGTAATTCAAGATACGCAGTATTTT. Amino acid sequence: CASSPPLAGVIQDTQYF.

The chain has TRBV12-1 and TRBJ2-7; the table names TRBD2, a call not compared with the DNA. TRBV12-1 has pseudogene status. The CDR3 covers 14 residues. The CDR3: CASSPWRENYEQYF. CDR3 nucleotide sequence: TGTGCCAGCAGCCCATGGAGGGAGAACTACGAGCAGTACTTC.

The rearrangement uses TRBV5-8 and TRBJ1-5; D ambiguous. This CDR3 contains 14 residues. From germline, CDR1 is SGHTS and CDR2 YDEGEE. V was shortened by 0 bases and J by 8 bases, with 12 bases between the two germline ends. CDR3 sequence: CASSLVGGLEPQHF. The CDR3 coding sequence is TGTGCCAGCAGCTTGGTCGGAGGGCTAGAGCCCCAGCATTTT.

The chain has TRBV30 and TRBJ2-5; weak D call: TRBD2 (5 bases). V lost 7 bases and J lost 1, with 10 bases in between. The CDR3 consists of 12 residues. Germline CDR1 is GTSNPN and CDR2 is SVGIG (reference sequence). The chain's CDR3 is CASNRGQETQYF. CDR3 DNA sequence: TGTGCCTCAAATCGGGGCCAAGAGACCCAGTACTTC.

The rearrangement uses TRBV10-3 and TRBJ2-3; 10 bases match TRBD2. V gave up 6 bases and J gave up 2 bases; unmatched junction bases: 5. The CDR3 consists of 15 residues. Germline V gene sequence: CDR1 ENHRY, CDR2 SYGVKD. Here the CDR3 DNA reads TGTGCCATCAGCCTTAGCGGGGGGCCCACAGATACGCAGTATTTT. Encoded protein: CAISLSGGPTDTQYF.

The rearrangement uses TRBV7-8 and TRBJ1-1; D is perhaps TRBD1 (6 bases). CDR1 SGHVS and CDR2 FQNEAQ come from the germline V gene. The V and J ends lost 5 bases and 2 bases respectively, with 12 bases between them. The CDR3 sequence is 14 residues long. CDR3 in DNA: TGTGCCAGCAGCCCCGACAGGTCCAACACTGAAGCTTTCTTT. Protein sequence: CASSPDRSNTEAFF.

This chain uses TRBV6-5 with TRBJ2-4, with unresolved D. CDR1 is MNHEY and CDR2 is SVGAGI in the germline V gene. V lost 2 bases, J lost 0 bases, and 5 bases lay in between. The length of the CDR3 is 14 residues. The CDR3: CASSYQKAKNIQYF. The CDR3 nucleotides read TGTGCCAGCAGTTACCAAAAAGCCAAAAACATTCAGTACTTC.

The V gene is TRBV6-6, the J gene TRBJ1-5; 8 bases fit TRBD1. Trimming cost V 8 bases and J 11 bases; bases outside gene matches: 17. Looked up from germline, CDR1 is MNHNY and CDR2 is SVGAGI (reference sequence). This CDR3 has 15 residues. Here the CDR3 reads CASADLDRASRTQHF. The CDR3 bases are TGTGCCAGCGCCGACTTGGACAGGGCCTCGAGGACCCAGCATTTT.

This chain connects TRBV6-5 to TRBJ1-5; D call uncertain. CDR3 size: 13 residues. Trimming took off 6 bases at V and 7 bases at J, with 13 bases between the two ends. Germline V gene lookup returns CDR1 MNHEY and CDR2 SVGAGI. The CDR3 region has the DNA TGTGCCAGCAGCCCGGGGTGGGGACAGCCCCAGCATTTT. Translating gives CASSPGWGQPQHF.

V usage is TRBV2 and J usage is TRBJ2-1, with 11 bases lining up with TRBD2. Germline V gene sequence: CDR1 SNHLY, CDR2 FYNNEI. The CDR3 consists of 16 residues. J lost 0 bases, V lost 5 bases, and 3 bases had no gene match. The CDR3 nucleotides are TGTGCCAGCAGTTCTCTAGCGGGGGGCTCCTACAATGAGCAGTTCTTC. Protein sequence: CASSSLAGGSYNEQFF.

This clone showed up just once. CDR3 loop: CASSNLTGKDGYTF. In nucleotides, the CDR3 is TGTGCCAGCAGCAACCTCACAGGGAAGGACGGCTACACCTTC. The chain is built from TRBV21-1 and TRBJ1-2; the table calls TRBD1, which could not be checked here. TRBV21-1 represents a pseudogene. This CDR3 spans 14 amino acids.

The genes are TRBV29-1 and TRBJ2-3, with D uncertain. The V gene lost 4 bases and the J gene lost 0 bases, with 17 bases spanning the gap. Germline V gene sequence: CDR1 SQVTM, CDR2 ANQGSEA. The CDR3 spans 16 residues. CDR3 loop: CSVGSNRETSTDTQYF. The CDR3 bases are TGCAGCGTTGGTTCGAACAGAGAAACTAGCACAGATACGCAGTATTTT.

Comments on this clone: At the DNA level, this CDR3 is encoded by other sequences in the same sample as well. This sequence joins TRBV27 and TRBJ2-1; TRBD2 aligns across 11 bases. V was pared by 5 bases and J by 7 bases, with 4 bases of the junction left unmatched. In germline, CDR1 is MNHEY, CDR2 SMNVEV (reference sequence). This CDR3 is built from 14 residues. The CDR3 nucleotides are TGTGCCAGCAGTCCACTAGCGGGGGTTAATGAGCAGTTCTTC. It is translated as CASSPLAGVNEQFF.